The present entry profiles one TCR beta chain with its context. Its antigen is currently not known. Per-base quality was not reported, and no clone a single base away is much larger than it. The record originates from a study of blood T cell repertoires in COVID-19 (dated by TCRdb to the early 2020s). Notes on the research overall: Samples from collaborators originated in the United States, Italy and Spain and spanned both the acute and convalescent phases of COVID-19. Where available, HLA class I and class II types were taken from metadata supplied by the sample provider and were not determined by assay-based typing. A freely available public database, intended as a resource for researchers studying the immune response to SARS-CoV-2, is where the repertoires were released. The samples were drawn from two sources: the first 160 participants of the ongoing ImmuneRACE study, and over 950 subjects contributed by 6 global collaborators. The dataset comprised deeply sampled blood TCRbeta repertoires from subjects exposed to, actively infected with, or recovered from COVID-19. The material from the prospective study consisted of cDNA or gDNA derived from T cells, B-cell-depleted T cells, or PBMCs. A de-identified subject ID, COVID-19 status, age in years and sex were almost always included in the sample metadata.

The immunoSEQ Assay, a bias-controlled multiplex PCR, was used to amplify TCRbeta CDR3 regions from genomic DNA. As for the original processing: Within the assay, amplification of reference gene primers was used to estimate how many nucleated cells each sample contained. To quantify the absolute abundance of each unique TCRbeta CDR3 rearrangement, sequence reads were collapsed and filtered. For each sample, productive Simpson clonality was calculated as the square root of Simpson's diversity index over productive rearrangements. The clones in this table, taken by TCRdb from immuneACCESS, are in-frame only. Not every clone is retained; where verified, under half of the shortfall comes from an unresolved V gene, and the cause of the rest is unknown. V and J calls and clone size follow that table, whereas D and trimming were derived from the DNA. This sample gives 250,000 or so clones in total; 70% to 90% of them show up just once. In total, the top ten clones hold under 8% of the sample.

On the study overall, not on this receptor specifically: Clinical and demographic metadata were provided uncurated, with the amount varying by source and participant.

Participants in the prospective study were enrolled through a virtual design, were aged 18 to 89 years, and lived in fewer than 30 United States geographic areas. In the prospective study, cohorts were assigned on the basis of participant-reported clinical history obtained from a screening survey and a study questionnaire. A participant counted as exposed if, within 2 weeks of entering the study, that participant had been in contact with someone who had a PCR-confirmed or clinician-diagnosed COVID-19 case. In the prospective study, whole blood, serum and a nasopharyngeal or oropharyngeal swab were collected from each participant by mobile phlebotomists. Additional blood draws and questionnaires over an approximately 2-month period could optionally be provided by prospective study participants. Blood samples from the prospective study were shipped frozen or at room temperature prior to DNA extraction.

Taken from cysteine to phenylalanine, the CDR3 has 21 residues. Left in the record is the CDR3 DNA by itself, 63 bases read in frame from the first base. Cut back by 1 base and 2 bases, the V and J ends lie 30 bases apart. CDR1 and CDR2 are drawn from the germline V gene (reference sequence): LGHDT, YNNKEL. The chain is assembled from TRBV3-1 (or the pseudogene TRBV3-2) and TRBJ2-7, and perhaps TRBD1 as D gene, on 9 matching bases. Sequencing was performed on PBMCs or T cells enriched from blood (not recorded which). The TCR was taken from a woman aged 45-65 years who had been exposed to COVID-19. The DNA reads as follows: TGTGCCAGCAGCCAAGGGGGAACAGGGGGCGCGGGAGGCCGAGTCACCTACGAGCAGTACTTC. Translated, this is CASSQGGTGGAGGRVTYEQYF.